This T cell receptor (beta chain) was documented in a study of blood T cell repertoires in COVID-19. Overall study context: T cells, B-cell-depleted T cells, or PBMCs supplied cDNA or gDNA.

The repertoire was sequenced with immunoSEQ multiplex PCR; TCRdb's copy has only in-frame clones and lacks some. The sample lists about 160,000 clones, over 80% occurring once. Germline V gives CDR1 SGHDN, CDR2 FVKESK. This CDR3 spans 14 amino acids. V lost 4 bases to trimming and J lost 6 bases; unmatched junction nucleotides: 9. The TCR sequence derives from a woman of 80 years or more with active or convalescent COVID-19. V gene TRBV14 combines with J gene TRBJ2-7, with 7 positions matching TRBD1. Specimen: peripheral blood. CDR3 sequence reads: CASSRDQGVGEQYF. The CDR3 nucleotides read TGTGCCAGCAGCCGCGACCAGGGGGTTGGCGAGCAGTACTTC.